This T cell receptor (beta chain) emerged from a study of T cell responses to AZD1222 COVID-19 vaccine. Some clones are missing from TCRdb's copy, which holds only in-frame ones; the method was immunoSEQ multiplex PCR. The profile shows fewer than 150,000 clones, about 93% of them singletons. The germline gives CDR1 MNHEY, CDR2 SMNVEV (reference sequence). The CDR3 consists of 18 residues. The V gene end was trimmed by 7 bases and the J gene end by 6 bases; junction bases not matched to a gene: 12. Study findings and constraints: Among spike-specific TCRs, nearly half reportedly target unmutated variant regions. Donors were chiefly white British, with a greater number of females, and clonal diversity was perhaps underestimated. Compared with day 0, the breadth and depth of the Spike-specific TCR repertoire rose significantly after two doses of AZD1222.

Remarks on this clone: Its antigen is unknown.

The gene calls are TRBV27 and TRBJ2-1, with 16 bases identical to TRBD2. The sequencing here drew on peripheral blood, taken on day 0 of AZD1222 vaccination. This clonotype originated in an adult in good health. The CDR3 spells CASKQVPGLAGGFNEQFF. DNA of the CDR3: TGTGCCAGCAAACAAGTCCCGGGACTAGCGGGGGGGTTCAATGAGCAGTTCTTC.